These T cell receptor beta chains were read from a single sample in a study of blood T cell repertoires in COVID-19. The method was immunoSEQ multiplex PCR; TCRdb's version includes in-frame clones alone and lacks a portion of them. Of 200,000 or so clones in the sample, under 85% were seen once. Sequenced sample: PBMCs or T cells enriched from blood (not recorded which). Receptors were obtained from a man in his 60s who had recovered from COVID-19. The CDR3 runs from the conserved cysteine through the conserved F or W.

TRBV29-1	CSVERGFANYGYTF
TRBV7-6	CASSWLDRGRTDTQYF
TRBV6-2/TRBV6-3	CASSWGSLNEKLFF
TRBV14	CASRLGQWNEQFF
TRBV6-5	CASRRQAPNTEAFF
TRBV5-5	CASSLGAGGSYEQYF
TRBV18	CASSPPRIMNTEAFF
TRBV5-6	CASSLAMTRSPLHF
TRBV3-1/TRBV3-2	CASSQDPFYSYEQYF
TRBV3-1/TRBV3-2	CASSQDLNRNIQYF
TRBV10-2	CASKPGLQTYEQYF
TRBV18	CASSPGQNNSPLHF
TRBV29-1	CSVQTEVEAFF
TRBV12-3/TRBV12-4	CASSFLANQPQHF
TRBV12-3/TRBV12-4	CASRGGGDTQYF
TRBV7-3	CASSPDSQETQYF
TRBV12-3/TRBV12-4	CASAESQGSPLHF
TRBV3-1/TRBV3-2	CASSHGEREQYF
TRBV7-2	CASSLARGNEKLFF
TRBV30	CAWSVGVRGEKLFF
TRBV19	CASSKDRDSFYGYTF
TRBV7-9	CASRDRVYGYTF
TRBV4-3	CASSRGTGRTYEQYF
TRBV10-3	CAISEPAGSTEAFF
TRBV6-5	CASRGQGLVTEAFF
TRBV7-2	CASSSRLRTGGNTGELFF
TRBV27	CASSLMTDYSPLHF
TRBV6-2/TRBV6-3	CASSFSIRLAGSSYEQYF